The source of this TCR beta chain is a study of technical replicates of blood from several donors. Only in-frame clones appear in the TCRdb table, and some are missing; sequencing was by immunoSEQ multiplex PCR. The table records about 68,000 clones, 95% to 97% of them present only once. The CDR3 runs 14 residues. Germline lookup yields CDR1 MNHNS and CDR2 SASEGT. The ends lost 3 bases at V and 4 bases at J; junction bases unmatched: 3. The TCR was taken from a human donor in good health. The sample comprised T cells isolated from PBMCs. V and J are TRBV6-1 and TRBJ2-1, with 7 bases aligning to TRBD1. CDR3 nucleotides: TGTGCCAGCAGTGAGGCAGGGGGATACAATGAGCAGTTCTTC. It is translated as CASSEAGGYNEQFF.